Presented here are 14 T cell receptor beta chains from one specimen sequenced in a study of Tregs in tolerant kidney transplant recipients. TCRdb's copy holds only in-frame clones and misses some; the assay was immunoSEQ multiplex PCR. The table records tens of thousands of clones, 84% of them present only once. Sequencing was carried out using CD4+ T cells from blood. These receptors came from a human donor in good health.

The rearrangement joins TRBV5-1 to TRBJ1-1; D may be TRBD1 (6 bases). CDR1 is SGHRS, CDR2 YFSETQ, per germline. Deletions cut 3 bases from V and 4 bases from J, with 10 bases between. The CDR3 has 13 residues. CDR3: CASSSRGGTEAFF. Here the CDR3 DNA reads TGCGCCAGCAGCTCCCGAGGGGGCACTGAAGCTTTCTTT.

V is TRBV7-2 and J is TRBJ2-7; no firm D call. The germline V gene encodes CDR1 SGHTA and CDR2 FQGNSA. The CDR3 loop spans 15 amino acids. V lost 0 bases to trimming and J lost 7 bases, with 16 bases between them. CDR3 DNA: TGTGCCAGCAGCTTAGCGTCTCACTCTCTGGGGGAGCAGTACTTC. This translates into CASSLASHSLGEQYF. Combining the CDR3 with reference TRBV7-2 and TRBJ2-7 gives the whole variable domain GAGVSQSPSNKVTEKGKDVELRCDPISGHTALYWYRQSLGQGLEFLIYFQGNSAPDKSGLPSDRFSAERTGGSVSTLTIQRTQQEDSAVYLCASSLASHSLGEQYFGPGTRLTVT.

The chain has TRBV5-1 and TRBJ1-1; D may be TRBD1 (6 bases). This CDR3 comprises 14 residues. Trimming left V 2 bases short and J 6 bases short, with 14 bases between. Germline V gene data show CDR1 as SGHRS and CDR2 as YFSETQ. The CDR3 protein is CASSLGLPGAEAFF. DNA for the CDR3: TGCGCCAGCAGCTTAGGCCTCCCAGGGGCTGAAGCTTTCTTT.

V and J are TRBV7-9 and TRBJ1-3, with TRBD1 as a possible D gene (5 bases). This CDR3 spans 15 amino acids. Germline V lookup: CDR1 SEHNR, CDR2 FQNEAQ (reference sequence). Trimming shortened V by 2 bases and J by 2 bases, and 10 bases separated the two germline ends. The DNA for the CDR3 is TGTGCCAGCAGCTTATTGTTGGGGGCTGGAAACACCATATATTTT. It encodes CASSLLLGAGNTIYF. Full variable domain (rest looked up from reference TRBV7-9 and TRBJ1-3): DTGVSQNPRHKITKRGQNVTFRCDPISEHNRLYWYRQTLGQGPEFLTYFQNEAQLEKSRLLSDRFSAERPKGSFSTLEIQRTEQGDSAMYLCASSLLLGAGNTIYFGEGSWLTVV.

The V gene is TRBV11-2, the J gene TRBJ1-2; D gene uncertain. The V and J ends lost 5 bases and 4 bases respectively, with 17 bases between them. Germline CDR1 and CDR2: SGHAT and FQNNGV. CDR3 length: 15 residues. The DNA of the CDR3 is TGTGCCAGCAGCCCAGGCCACAGCCTGGGCTATGGCTACACCTTC. This codes for CASSPGHSLGYGYTF.

The chain couples TRBV11-1 to TRBJ2-2; possibly TRBD1 for D (5 bases). Per the germline V gene, CDR1 is SGHAT and CDR2 is FQDESV (reference sequence). V was trimmed by 4 bases and J by 7 bases, leaving 13 bases between them. The CDR3 sequence is 14 residues long. This CDR3 reads CASSSPGLSGELFF. The CDR3 coding sequence is TGTGCCAGCAGCTCCCCAGGGCTTAGCGGGGAGCTGTTTTTT.

This sequence joins TRBV9 and TRBJ2-5, with TRBD1 identical over 7 bases. V lost 4 bases and J lost 5; bases outside the gene matches: 14. The CDR3 length is 16 residues. Germline V gene lookup returns CDR1 SGDLS and CDR2 YYNGEE. The CDR3 reads CASSPTPGQGVETQYF. The CDR3 region has the DNA TGTGCCAGCAGCCCTACGCCGGGGCAGGGGGTCGAGACCCAGTACTTC.

The CDR3 bases are TGTGCCAGCACGGTGACAGTCTCTGGCTACACCTTC. Its translation is CASTVTVSGYTF. J is TRBJ1-2 and V is TRBV2; D possibly corresponds to TRBD1 (5 bases). The V gene lost 7 bases and the J gene lost 7 bases, with 13 bases spanning the gap. CDR1 is SNHLY, CDR2 FYNNEI, per germline. This CDR3 region has 12 residues.

V gene TRBV28 combines with J gene TRBJ2-1; the match to TRBD2 covers 9 bases. CDR3 length equals 12 residues. The trim removed 11 bases at V and 1 base at J, leaving 0 bases unmatched. Germline CDR1 and CDR2: MDHEN and SYDVKM. The CDR3 loop reads CAAGGSYNEQFF. In DNA form, the CDR3 reads TGTGCCGCGGGAGGGTCCTACAATGAGCAGTTCTTC.

This clone was found once. The same CDR3 is also encoded by other DNA sequences in this sample. The chain has TRBV5-1 and TRBJ2-5; D possibly corresponds to TRBD1 (5 bases). This CDR3 spans 14 amino acids. Germline lookup yields CDR1 SGHRS and CDR2 YFSETQ. Trimming removed 4 bases at V and 3 bases at J, with 13 bases between. The CDR3 sequence is CASSLGAGEETQYF. The CDR3 coding sequence is TGCGCCAGCAGCCTAGGGGCAGGTGAAGAGACCCAGTACTTC.

The chain carries TRBV15 and TRBJ1-4; a possible D gene is TRBD1 (5 bases). Germline CDR1 is LNHNV and CDR2 is YYDKDF (reference sequence). The CDR3 contains 16 residues. Trimming pared 1 base from V and 5 bases from J, leaving 14 bases between. The CDR3 sequence is CATSRGRGRGNEKLFF. DNA for the CDR3: TGTGCCACCAGCAGAGGGAGGGGACGGGGGAATGAAAAACTGTTTTTT.

The chain is built from TRBV28 and TRBJ1-1; a possible D gene is TRBD1 (5 bases). The CDR3 contains 16 residues. Looked up from germline, CDR1 is MDHEN and CDR2 is SYDVKM. V lost 7 bases and J lost 3, with 21 bases in between. Written as DNA, the CDR3 is TGTGCCAGCACCATCCCCCGCGGGGCAGGAGACACTGAAGCTTTCTTT. It yields the protein CASTIPRGAGDTEAFF.

This clone was detected only a few times. This chain joins TRBV6-6 and TRBJ1-5, with 7 bases aligning to TRBD1. Trimming removed 5 bases from V and 1 base from J; junction bases left unmatched: 2. Germline CDR1 is MNHNY and CDR2 is SVGAGI (reference sequence). The CDR3 spans 14 residues. The CDR3 DNA is TGTGCCAGCAGTGTACAGGGGAGCAATCAGCCCCAGCATTTT. This codes for CASSVQGSNQPQHF.

The chain couples TRBV30 to TRBJ1-2; no clear D. Per the germline V gene, CDR1 is GTSNPN and CDR2 is SVGIG (reference sequence). The CDR3 sequence is 13 residues long. The germline V and J ends were trimmed by 3 bases and 2 bases, with 10 bases remaining between them. CDR3 amino acids: CAWSEGRNYGYTF. The CDR3 DNA follows: TGTGCCTGGAGCGAGGGCCGGAACTATGGCTACACCTTC.